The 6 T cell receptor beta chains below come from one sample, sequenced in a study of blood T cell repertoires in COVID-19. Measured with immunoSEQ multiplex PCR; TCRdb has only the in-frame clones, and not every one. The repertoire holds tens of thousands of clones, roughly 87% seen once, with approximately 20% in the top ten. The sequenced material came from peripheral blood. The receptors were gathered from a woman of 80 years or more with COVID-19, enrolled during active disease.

The DNA for the CDR3 is TGTGCCAGTAGTATAGGAGTAGCCACCTCCGAGCAGTACTTC. Protein sequence: CASSIGVATSEQYF. The chain joins TRBV19 to TRBJ2-7; no clear D gene. The CDR3 totals 14 residues. V was shortened by 1 base and J by 6 bases, with 13 bases between the two germline ends. In germline, CDR1 is LNHDA, CDR2 SQIVND (reference sequence). Complete variable domain (other parts from reference TRBV19 and TRBJ2-7): DGGITQSPKYLFRKEGQNVTLSCEQNLNHDAMYWYRQDPGQGLRLIYYSQIVNDFQKGDIAEGYSVSREKKESFPLTVTSAQKNPTAFYLCASSIGVATSEQYFGPGTRLTVT.

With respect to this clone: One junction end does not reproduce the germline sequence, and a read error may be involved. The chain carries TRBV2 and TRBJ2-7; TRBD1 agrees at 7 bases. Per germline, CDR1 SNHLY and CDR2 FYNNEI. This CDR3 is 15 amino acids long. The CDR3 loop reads CASREGGGPPYEQYF. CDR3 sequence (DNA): TGTGCCAGCAGGGAAGGGGGCGGCCCCCCCTACGAGCAGTACTTC.

As DNA, the CDR3 is TGTGCCAGCAGCTCCCTGGGACAGGGCGGTGGCTACACCTTC. Its protein product is CASSSLGQGGGYTF. The V call is TRBV6-2 or TRBV6-3, the J call TRBJ1-2; 9 bases agree with TRBD1. J gave up 7 bases and V 6 bases, and 9 bases lay outside the gene matches. This CDR3 is built from 14 residues. From germline, CDR1 is MNHEY and CDR2 SVGEGT.

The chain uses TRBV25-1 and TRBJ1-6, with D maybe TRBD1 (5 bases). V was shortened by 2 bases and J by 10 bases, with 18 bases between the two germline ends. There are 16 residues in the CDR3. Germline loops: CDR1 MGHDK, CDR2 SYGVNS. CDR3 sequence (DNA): TGTGCCAGCAGTGAACCTGGCTACGGGGGAGGGTCACCCCTCCACTTT. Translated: CASSEPGYGGGSPLHF.

The CDR3 DNA reads TGTGCCAGCAGCCAAGGTCTAGCGGCCTCCTACGAGCAGTACTTC. Its protein product is CASSQGLAASYEQYF. The chain links TRBV3-1 (or the pseudogene TRBV3-2) to TRBJ2-7; 7 bases map to TRBD2. V was clipped by 1 base and J by 0 bases; unmatched bases: 3. Germline V gene sequence: CDR1 LGHDT, CDR2 YNNKEL (reference sequence). The CDR3 loop spans 15 amino acids.

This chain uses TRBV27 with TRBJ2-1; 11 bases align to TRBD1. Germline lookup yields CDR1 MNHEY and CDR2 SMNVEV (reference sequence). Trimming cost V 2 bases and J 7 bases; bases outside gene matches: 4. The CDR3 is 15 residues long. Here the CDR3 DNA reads TGTGCCAGCAGTTTAGTGGGACAGGGGGAAAATGAGCAGTTCTTC. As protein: CASSLVGQGENEQFF.